These 15 T cell receptor beta chains originate from one sample sequenced in a study of CD8 T cells in ankylosing spondylitis. A single record per CDR3 protein comes from TCRdb applying MiXCR to the 5' RACE reads. This sample has almost 30,000 distinct CDR3 sequences, with about 5.3% found just once. The material sequenced was blood, either unsorted or a sorted T cell fraction (not recorded which). These receptors came from a female donor with ankylosing spondylitis or in good health (not recorded which).

This rearrangement joins TRBV9 to TRBJ2-3; the D is unclear. The CDR3 extends over 13 amino acids. V lost 2 bases, J lost 5 bases, and 9 bases lay in between. The germline CDR1 and CDR2 sequences are SGDLS and YYNGEE. The CDR3 is CASSVQTEDTQYF. The CDR3 DNA is TGTGCCAGCAGCGTCCAGACGGAAGATACGCAGTATTTT.

The chain uses TRBV9 and TRBJ2-2; tentative D call: TRBD1 (5 bases). The CDR3 has 16 residues. The V gene's germline CDR1 is SGDLS and CDR2 YYNGEE. V lost 2 bases and J 0 bases, leaving 11 bases between the germline ends. The CDR3 DNA reads as TGTGCCAGCAGCGTGGCACAGGATTCGAACACCGGGGAGCTGTTTTTT. Its translation: CASSVAQDSNTGELFF.

The rearrangement links TRBV9 to TRBJ2-1; TRBD2 matches 8 bases. This CDR3 has 16 residues. Germline V lookup: CDR1 SGDLS, CDR2 YYNGEE. Germline trimming cut 4 bases from V and 6 bases from J; bases unmatched to any gene: 12. The CDR3 sequence: CASSPLGGRRGNEQFF. The CDR3 nucleotides read TGTGCCAGCAGCCCTCTCGGCGGGAGGAGGGGCAATGAGCAGTTCTTC.

This clonotype was seen ten or more times. The chain joins TRBV9 to TRBJ2-3, with unresolved D. The V and J ends lost 0 bases and 6 bases respectively, with 14 bases between them. The germline gives CDR1 SGDLS, CDR2 YYNGEE. The CDR3 extends over 15 amino acids. The CDR3 DNA reads as TGTGCCAGCAGCGTAGAGGGTAGGCTGGGGGATACGCAGTATTTT. Protein sequence: CASSVEGRLGDTQYF. Complete variable domain (other parts from reference TRBV9 and TRBJ2-3): DSGVTQTPKHLITATGQRVTLRCSPRSGDLSVYWYQQSLDQGLQFLIQYYNGEERAKGNILERFSAQQFPDLHSELNLSSLELGDSALYFCASSVEGRLGDTQYFGPGTRLTVL.

This clonotype was seen ten or more times. The chain employs TRBV9 and TRBJ2-7; D may be TRBD2 (6 bases). This CDR3 has 14 amino acids. The germline V and J ends were trimmed by 3 bases and 3 bases, with 13 bases remaining between them. Germline CDR1 is SGDLS and CDR2 is YYNGEE. The CDR3 protein is CASSAGVSGYEQYF. The CDR3 coding sequence is TGTGCCAGCAGCGCGGGAGTGAGCGGCTACGAGCAGTACTTC.

This clonotype appeared many times. The rearrangement uses TRBV9 and TRBJ2-1; 11 bases line up with TRBD2. Per the germline V gene, CDR1 is SGDLS and CDR2 is YYNGEE. This CDR3 contains 15 residues. After removal of 1 base from V and 8 bases from J, the junction contained 5 bases not matched to a gene. The CDR3 protein is CASSVTSGGGYEQFF. CDR3 sequence (DNA): TGTGCCAGCAGCGTAACTAGCGGGGGAGGGTATGAGCAGTTCTTC.

This clonotype is judged medium-sized. V usage is TRBV9 and J usage is TRBJ2-7; TRBD1 is a possible D gene (7 bases). This CDR3 is built from 15 residues. The germline V and J ends were trimmed by 0 bases and 2 bases, with 12 bases remaining between them. From germline, CDR1 is SGDLS and CDR2 YYNGEE. The CDR3 bases are TGTGCCAGCAGCGTAGCCCCCAGGGGGGCCTACGAGCAGTACTTC. Encoded protein: CASSVAPRGAYEQYF. The full variable domain, rest sourced from reference TRBV9 and TRBJ2-7, is DSGVTQTPKHLITATGQRVTLRCSPRSGDLSVYWYQQSLDQGLQFLIQYYNGEERAKGNILERFSAQQFPDLHSELNLSSLELGDSALYFCASSVAPRGAYEQYFGPGTRLTVT.

This clonotype was seen at least ten times. A read error may explain this, as a much larger clone is one base away. The chain joins TRBV9 to TRBJ2-1, with 12 nucleotides matching TRBD2. CDR3 size: 15 residues. V was pared by 3 bases and J by 2 bases, with 0 bases of the junction left unmatched. Germline lookup yields CDR1 SGDLS and CDR2 YYNGEE. The CDR3 region has the DNA TGTGCCAGCAGCGCTAGCGGGGGGGCCTACAATGAGCAGTTCTTC. This codes for CASSASGGAYNEQFF.

This clonotype was seen at least ten times. The genes are TRBV9 and TRBJ1-6, with a tentative D call TRBD1 (6 bases). From germline, CDR1 is SGDLS and CDR2 YYNGEE. This CDR3 is 17 amino acids long. V was cut by 0 bases and J by 7 bases, with 17 bases left in between. This CDR3 reads CASSVDSGGGRNSPLHF. CDR3 bases: TGTGCCAGCAGCGTAGACTCCGGGGGGGGCAGGAATTCACCCCTCCACTTT.

This clonotype was seen ten or more times. The genes are TRBV9 and TRBJ2-3; D gene unclear. The CDR3 consists of 13 residues. The germline V gene encodes CDR1 SGDLS and CDR2 YYNGEE. V was shortened by 4 bases and J by 2 bases, with 8 bases between the two germline ends. In DNA form, the CDR3 reads TGTGCCAGCAGCTGGGCCCACACAGATACGCAGTATTTT. Residues: CASSWAHTDTQYF.

At least ten counts were recorded for this clonotype. The gene calls are TRBV9 and TRBJ2-5; D might be TRBD1 (6 bases). Germline CDR1 SGDLS, CDR2 YYNGEE. The CDR3 spans 16 residues. Trimming left V 0 bases short and J 5 bases short, with 17 bases between. Here the CDR3 DNA reads TGTGCCAGCAGCGTAGGCCCAGGGGCGGCCATTGAGACCCAGTACTTC. It codes for CASSVGPGAAIETQYF.

This clonotype was counted once. The chain carries TRBV9 and TRBJ2-2; D might be TRBD1 or TRBD2, each matching 5 bases. V lost 3 bases to trimming and J lost 10 bases, with 13 bases between them. The CDR3 loop spans 13 amino acids. The germline CDR1 and CDR2 sequences are SGDLS and YYNGEE. The CDR3 region has the DNA TGTGCCAGCAGCGCCTTCCGGGGCGAGGAGCTGTTTTTT. It encodes CASSAFRGEELFF.

The table lists this clonotype with many counts. This chain joins TRBV9 and TRBJ1-4; D possibly corresponds to TRBD1 (5 bases). Germline lookup yields CDR1 SGDLS and CDR2 YYNGEE. The CDR3 sequence is 15 residues long. V dropped 0 bases and J dropped 1 base, with 7 bases sitting between them. In DNA, the CDR3 is TGTGCCAGCAGCGTAGGGGGCGGAACTAATGAAAAACTGTTTTTT. Protein sequence: CASSVGGGTNEKLFF.

This clonotype appeared many times. V is TRBV9 and J is TRBJ2-1; 10 nucleotides align to TRBD2. Trimming at V came to 3 bases and at J to 2 bases, leaving 2 bases not matched to a gene. This CDR3 spans 15 amino acids. Germline lookup yields CDR1 SGDLS and CDR2 YYNGEE. Here the CDR3 reads CASSDTSGTYNEQFF. The CDR3 nucleotides read TGTGCCAGCAGCGATACTAGCGGGACCTACAATGAGCAGTTCTTC. The full variable domain, with the rest looked up from reference TRBV9 and TRBJ2-1, is DSGVTQTPKHLITATGQRVTLRCSPRSGDLSVYWYQQSLDQGLQFLIQYYNGEERAKGNILERFSAQQFPDLHSELNLSSLELGDSALYFCASSDTSGTYNEQFFGPGTRLTVL.

The sample holds many counts of this clonotype. This sequence joins TRBV9 and TRBJ2-2, with a possible D match to TRBD2 (6 bases). Germline CDR1 is SGDLS and CDR2 is YYNGEE. The V end lost 7 bases, the J end lost 4 bases, and 17 bases lay between the germline ends. The CDR3 consists of 15 residues. In DNA, the CDR3 is TGTGCCAGCGAGAGGGAGGCGGTGAGCACCGGGGAGCTGTTTTTT. Protein product: CASEREAVSTGELFF.